This TCR beta chain originates from a study of blood T cell repertoires in COVID-19. Study-wide context: In each case, the material was cDNA or gDNA derived from T cells, B-cell-depleted T cells, or PBMCs.

Per the original methods: The assay estimated nucleated cells by amplifying reference gene primers. Produced via immunoSEQ multiplex PCR; TCRdb's table is partial and in-frame only. The DNA gave D and trimming, while V, J and clone size come from that table. The sample contains approximately 180,000 clones, 75% to 90% of which appear only once. The germline V gene has CDR1 SGDLS and CDR2 YYNGEE. This CDR3 region has 14 residues. Trimming stripped 0 bases from V and 1 base from J, with 7 bases between. One Seattle source followed patients from active infection through their disease course. The TCR comes from a woman aged 40 to 50 with COVID-19, enrolled during active disease. The specimen was peripheral blood. The chain has TRBV9 and TRBJ1-1; no clear D. The CDR3 protein is CASSVEVQNTEAFF. CDR3 in DNA: TGTGCCAGCAGCGTAGAAGTACAGAACACTGAAGCTTTCTTT.